This T cell receptor (beta chain) was obtained from a study of blood T cell repertoires in COVID-19. Germline V gene data show CDR1 as LNHNV and CDR2 as YYDKDF (reference sequence). The CDR3 totals 14 residues. V was cut by 0 bases and J by 7 bases, with 12 bases left in between. Two negative PCRs, clearance, or symptom resolution had been documented for recovered Cohort 3 donors. Original analysis: Estimation of nucleated cell counts relied on the amplification of reference gene primers. Method: immunoSEQ multiplex PCR; TCRdb's copy keeps in-frame clones and lacks some. The V and J calls and clone size come from that table; D and trimming were worked out from the DNA. The repertoire holds about 230,000 clones, with approximately 80% as singletons.

The sample comprised PBMCs or T cells enriched from blood (not recorded which). The origin of this receptor is a man between 60 and 75 years old who had recovered from COVID-19. The chain has TRBV15 and TRBJ1-2; no definite D call. The CDR3 DNA sequence: TGTGCCACCAGCAGAGAGGGGTCCCGGGGTGGCTACACCTTC. It encodes CATSREGSRGGYTF.